This TCR beta chain was sequenced during a study of CD8+CD57+ T cells in acquired aplastic anemia. Study as a whole: The average for DNA from sorted CD4+ and CD8+ cells was 3.2 ug.

An expansion of CD8+CD57+ cells by flow cytometry had been shown in patients chosen for sequencing. A severe acquired aplastic anemia diagnosis applied to all patients. As for this clonotype: Its antigen remains unknown.

V lost 10 bases and J 6 bases, leaving 13 bases between the germline ends. This CDR3 spans 12 amino acids. Germline CDR1 SGHTA, CDR2 FQGNSA. Genomic DNA templated the TCR beta VDJ and CDR3 profiling. Via MiXCR, TCRdb re-called the reads, giving one row per CDR3 protein. The table has hundreds of thousands of distinct CDR3 sequences, 50% to 65% seen once. Whole-study results and caveats: There were fewer than 35 CD8+ CDR3 sequences that occurred in both patients and controls.

This TCR came from a human donor with aplastic anemia. The gene calls are TRBV7-2 and TRBJ2-1, with D perhaps matching TRBD2 (6 bases). Sequenced: sorted CD4+, CD8+, or CD8+CD57+ T cells (not recorded which) from PBMCs. The CDR3 DNA follows: TGTGCCACGGGTGGGAGGAGCAATGAGCAGTTCTTC. It yields the protein CATGGRSNEQFF.